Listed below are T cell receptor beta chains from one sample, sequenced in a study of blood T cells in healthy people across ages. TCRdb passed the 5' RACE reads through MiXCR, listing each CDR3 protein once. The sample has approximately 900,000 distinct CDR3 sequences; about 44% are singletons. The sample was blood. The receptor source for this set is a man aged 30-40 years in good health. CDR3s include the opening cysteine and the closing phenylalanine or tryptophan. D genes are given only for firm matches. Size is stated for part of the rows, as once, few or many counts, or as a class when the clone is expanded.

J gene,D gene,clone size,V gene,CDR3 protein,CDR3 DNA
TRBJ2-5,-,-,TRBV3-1,CASSQQFETQYF,TGTGCCAGCAGCCAACAATTCGAGACCCAGTACTTC
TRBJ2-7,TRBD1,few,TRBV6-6,CASIPQGAVYEQYF,TGTGCCAGCATCCCACAGGGGGCCGTTTACGAGCAGTACTTC
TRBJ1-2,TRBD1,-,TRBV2,CATTRDRLNYGYTF,TGTGCCACCACCCGGGACAGGCTAAACTATGGCTACACCTTC
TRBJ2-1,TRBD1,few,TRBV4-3,CASSQDNWRTGAYNEQFF,TGCGCCAGCAGCCAAGATAATTGGCGGACAGGGGCCTACAATGAGCAGTTCTTC
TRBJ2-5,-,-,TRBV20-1,CSSISPNRNKETQYF,TGCAGTTCGATAAGTCCTAACAGGAATAAAGAGACCCAGTACTTC
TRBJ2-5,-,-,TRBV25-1,CASSEYQGNFETQYF,TGTGCCAGCAGTGAATATCAGGGAAATTTCGAGACCCAGTACTTC
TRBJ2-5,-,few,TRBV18,CASSPRNLPGEETQYF,TGTGCCAGCTCACCACGAAATCTGCCAGGGGAAGAGACCCAGTACTTC
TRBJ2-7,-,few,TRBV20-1,CSARELAATYEQYF,TGCAGTGCTAGAGAATTAGCGGCCACCTACGAGCAGTACTTC
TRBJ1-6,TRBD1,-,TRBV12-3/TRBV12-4,CASRHGQGYNSPLHF,TGTGCCAGCAGACACGGACAGGGCTATAATTCACCCCTCCACTTT
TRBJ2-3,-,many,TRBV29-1,CSVVTATDTQYF,TGCAGCGTTGTGACAGCCACAGATACGCAGTATTTT
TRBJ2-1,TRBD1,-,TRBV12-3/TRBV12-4,CASRTRDSYNEQFF,TGTGCCAGCAGGACCCGGGACAGCTACAATGAGCAGTTCTTC
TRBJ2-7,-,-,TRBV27,CASSLSGGGIYEQYF,TGTGCCAGCAGTTTATCTGGAGGGGGCATTTACGAGCAGTACTTC
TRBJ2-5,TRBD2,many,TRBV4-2,CASSPRTSEETQYF,TGTGCCAGCAGCCCAAGGACTAGCGAAGAGACCCAGTACTTC
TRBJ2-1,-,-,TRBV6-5,CASSYFGGDEQFF,TGTGCCAGCAGTTACTTCGGGGGCGATGAGCAGTTCTTC
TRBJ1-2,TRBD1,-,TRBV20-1,CSPLTGDRLDYGYTF,TGCAGTCCGTTGACAGGGGATAGATTGGACTATGGCTACACCTTC
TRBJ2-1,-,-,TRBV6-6,CASTQWRGGYNEQFF,TGTGCCAGCACCCAATGGCGAGGGGGATACAATGAGCAGTTCTTC
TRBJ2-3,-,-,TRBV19,CASNGGDTQYF,TGTGCCAGCAATGGGGGGGATACGCAGTATTTT
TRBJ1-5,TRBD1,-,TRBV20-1,CSARSGTGVNQPQHF,TGCAGTGCTAGATCCGGGACAGGCGTCAATCAGCCCCAGCATTTT
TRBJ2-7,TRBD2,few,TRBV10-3,CASLPTSGRVYEQYF,TGTGCCAGCCTACCGACCTCGGGGAGGGTCTACGAGCAGTACTTC
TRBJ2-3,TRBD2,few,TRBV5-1,CASSVRTSGSTDTQYF,TGCGCCAGCAGCGTCCGGACTAGCGGAAGCACAGATACGCAGTATTTT
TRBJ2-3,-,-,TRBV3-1,CASSQDLEIRTDTQYF,TGTGCCAGCAGCCAAGATCTAGAAATCCGCACAGATACGCAGTATTTT
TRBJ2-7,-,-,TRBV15,CATSSPTEYEQYF,TGTGCCACCAGCAGCCCTACTGAGTACGAGCAGTACTTC
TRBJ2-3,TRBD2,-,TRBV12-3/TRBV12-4,CASSSRGSGVLGTQYF,TGTGCCAGCAGTTCCCGGGGGAGCGGGGTCCTAGGTACGCAGTATTTT
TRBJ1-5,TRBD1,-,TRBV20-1,CSARGTGEDQPQHF,TGCAGTGCTAGAGGGACAGGGGAGGATCAGCCCCAGCATTTT
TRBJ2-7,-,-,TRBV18,CASSPPATYEQYF,TGTGCCAGCTCACCACCGGCTACCTACGAGCAGTACTTC
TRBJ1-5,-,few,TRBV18,CASSRQHNQPQHF,TGTGCCAGCTCACGACAGCACAATCAGCCCCAGCATTTT
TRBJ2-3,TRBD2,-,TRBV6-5,CASSPSGTRSTDTQYF,TGTGCCAGCAGTCCCTCCGGGACTAGAAGCACAGATACGCAGTATTTT
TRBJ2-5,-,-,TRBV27,CASSLSGDSAQETQYF,TGTGCCAGCAGTTTATCGGGGGACTCAGCCCAAGAGACCCAGTACTTC
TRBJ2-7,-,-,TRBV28,CASSLSAGTSSYEQYF,TGTGCCAGCAGTTTATCGGCAGGCACGAGCTCCTACGAGCAGTACTTC
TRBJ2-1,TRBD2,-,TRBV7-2,CASSVGVASGLNEQFF,TGTGCCAGCAGTGTAGGGGTGGCTAGCGGGCTCAATGAGCAGTTCTTC
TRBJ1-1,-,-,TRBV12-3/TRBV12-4,CASSLLPNTEAFF,TGTGCCAGCAGTTTACTACCTAACACTGAAGCTTTCTTT
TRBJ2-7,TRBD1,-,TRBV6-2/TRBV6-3,CASSYSPDRAYEQYF,TGTGCCAGCAGTTACTCGCCTGACAGGGCCTACGAGCAGTACTTC
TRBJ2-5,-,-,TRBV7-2,CASSLVAGKETQYF,TGTGCCAGCAGCTTAGTGGCAGGGAAAGAGACCCAGTACTTC
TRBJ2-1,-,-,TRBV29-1,CSVAASWSYNEQFF,TGCAGCGTTGCCGCTAGTTGGTCGTACAATGAGCAGTTCTTC
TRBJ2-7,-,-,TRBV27,CASRIGAGAYNEQYF,TGTGCCAGCAGGATCGGGGCAGGGGCCTACAATGAGCAGTACTTC
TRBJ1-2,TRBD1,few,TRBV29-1,CSVDSGQGALNYGYTF,TGCAGCGTTGACAGCGGACAGGGGGCCTTGAACTATGGCTACACCTTC
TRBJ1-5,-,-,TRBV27,CASSFSGYQPQHF,TGTGCCAGCAGTTTTTCAGGGTATCAGCCCCAGCATTTT
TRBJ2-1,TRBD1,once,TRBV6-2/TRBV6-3,CASSSRQGRHNEQFF,TGTGCCAGCAGTTCGAGACAGGGGCGCCACAATGAGCAGTTCTTC
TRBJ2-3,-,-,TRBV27,CASSTGPIPVTDTQYF,TGTGCCAGCAGTACAGGCCCTATCCCCGTCACAGATACGCAGTATTTT
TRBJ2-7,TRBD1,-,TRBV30,CAVRDRANEQYF,TGTGCCGTCCGGGACAGGGCGAACGAGCAGTACTTC
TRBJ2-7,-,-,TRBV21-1,CASGGDRVRRSYEQYF,TGTGCCAGCGGGGGCGACAGGGTAAGGAGGTCCTACGAGCAGTACTTC
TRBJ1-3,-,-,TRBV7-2,CASSFGSSGNTIYF,TGTGCCAGCAGCTTTGGCAGCTCTGGAAACACCATATATTTT
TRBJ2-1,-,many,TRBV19,CASIQTGYNEQFF,TGTGCCAGTATCCAGACAGGCTACAATGAGCAGTTCTTC
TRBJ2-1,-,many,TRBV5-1,CASSSGDGSSYNEQFF,TGCGCCAGCAGCTCTGGGGATGGGAGCTCCTACAATGAGCAGTTCTTC
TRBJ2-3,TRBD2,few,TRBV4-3,CASSQDRGTSGSTDTQYF,TGCGCCAGCAGCCAAGATAGGGGGACTAGCGGTAGCACAGATACGCAGTATTTT
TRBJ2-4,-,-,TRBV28,CASREPTVAKNIQYF,TGTGCCAGCAGAGAACCGACAGTAGCCAAAAACATTCAGTACTTC
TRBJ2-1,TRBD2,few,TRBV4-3,CASSQGLAGDEQFF,TGCGCCAGCAGCCAAGGACTAGCGGGGGATGAGCAGTTCTTC
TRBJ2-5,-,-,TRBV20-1,CSARDSRNQETQYF,TGCAGTGCTAGAGACTCGCGGAATCAAGAGACCCAGTACTTC
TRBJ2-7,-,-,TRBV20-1,CSARFPGRSNYEQYF,TGCAGTGCTAGATTCCCGGGGAGATCAAACTACGAGCAGTACTTC
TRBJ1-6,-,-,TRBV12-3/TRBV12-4,CASSFNERSPLHF,TGTGCCAGCAGTTTTAACGAGCGCTCACCCCTCCACTTT
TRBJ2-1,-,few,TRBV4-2,CASSQEGGPGVNNEQFF,TGTGCCAGCAGCCAAGAAGGGGGACCAGGGGTAAACAATGAGCAGTTCTTC
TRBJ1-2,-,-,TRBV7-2,CASSPGRGISYGYTF,TGTGCCAGCAGCCCCGGCAGGGGTATTTCCTATGGCTACACCTTC
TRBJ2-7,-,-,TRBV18,CASSPSPTREQYF,TGTGCCAGCTCACCAAGCCCCACGAGGGAGCAGTACTTC
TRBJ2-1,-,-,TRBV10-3,CAISVDGDSYNEQFF,TGTGCCATCAGTGTGGACGGAGACTCCTACAATGAGCAGTTCTTC
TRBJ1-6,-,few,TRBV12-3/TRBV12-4,CASSLKGSSYNSPLHF,TGTGCCAGCAGTTTAAAGGGGAGCTCCTATAATTCACCCCTCCACTTT
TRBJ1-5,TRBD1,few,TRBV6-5,CASSSSTGGPYNQPQHF,TGTGCCAGCAGTTCGTCGACAGGGGGCCCTTACAATCAGCCCCAGCATTTT
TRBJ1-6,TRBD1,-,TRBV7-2,CASSLSGGGIAYNSPLHF,TGTGCCAGCAGCTTATCAGGGGGCGGAATCGCCTATAATTCACCCCTCCACTTT